The rows below give T cell receptor beta chains drawn from one sample of a study of blood T cells in healthy people across ages. TCRdb recomputed calls from the 5' RACE reads with MiXCR, one row per CDR3 protein. The table has roughly 1,300,000 distinct CDR3 sequences, almost 60% seen once. Sequences were obtained from blood. The receptors come from a man aged 18 to 29 in good health. Both conserved end residues are part of each CDR3. A D gene is named only where the DNA matches it firmly. Clone size is shown for a subset of rows, as once, few, many or a class of expanded clone.

>NA|TRBV15|NA|TRBJ2-1
TGTGCCACCGGCATACCCCGGGGGTTGTCTTCCTACAATGAGCAGTTCTTC
CATGIPRGLSSYNEQFF
>TRBD2|TRBV4-1|once|TRBJ2-7
TGCGCCAGCAGCCTTAGCGGGGGAAGCTCCTACAATGAGCAGTACTTC
CASSLSGGSSYNEQYF
>TRBD1|TRBV11-2|once|TRBJ2-5
TGTGCCAGCAGCTTAGAGATGATCCCGGGACAGGACCGCCGGGAGACCCAGTACTTC
CASSLEMIPGQDRRETQYF
>NA|TRBV20-1|once|TRBJ2-5
TGCAGTGCCGAGGGGCTAGCGTCCGGGGAGCAGTACTTC
CSAEGLASGEQYF
>TRBD2|TRBV20-1|few|TRBJ2-3
TGCAGTGCTACTAGCGGGAATTCAGCAGATACGCAGTATTTT
CSATSGNSADTQYF
>NA|TRBV3-1|NA|TRBJ2-3
TGTGCCAGCAGCCTCGACCCGCATAGCACAGATACGCAGTATTTT
CASSLDPHSTDTQYF
>NA|TRBV2|NA|TRBJ2-7
TGTTCCAGTTGTTCGGCAGGGAACGAGCAGTACTTC
CSSCSAGNEQYF
>NA|TRBV20-1|few|TRBJ1-2
TGCAGTGCAATGACCGACGCCTATGGCTACACCTTC
CSAMTDAYGYTF
>NA|TRBV29-1|NA|TRBJ2-7
TGCAGCGTTGGTCGGGTCGGTCGCGGAGAGCAGTACTTC
CSVGRVGRGEQYF
>NA|TRBV27|NA|TRBJ2-3
TGTGCCAGCAGTTTACCATCAGATACGCAGTATTTT
CASSLPSDTQYF
>TRBD1|TRBV20-1|NA|TRBJ1-4
TGCAGTGTAACAGGGGGACGTGATGAAAAACTGTTTTTT
CSVTGGRDEKLFF
>TRBD1|TRBV20-1|NA|TRBJ1-5
TGCAGTGCTCGACAGGGGTTATTTCAGCCCCAGCATTTT
CSARQGLFQPQHF
>TRBD2|TRBV10-3|once|TRBJ2-7
TGTGCCATCAGTGAGGGACTAGCGGGAGGGTACGAGCAGTACTTC
CAISEGLAGGYEQYF
>NA|TRBV5-1|many|TRBJ2-3
TGCGCCAGCAGCTCGCCTTCCACAGATACGCAGTATTTT
CASSSPSTDTQYF
>NA|TRBV5-5|NA|TRBJ2-1
TGTGCCAGCAGCTTGCAAGCGCATGAGCAGTTCTTC
CASSLQAHEQFF
>NA|TRBV9|NA|TRBJ2-7
TGTGCCAGCAGCCCCAACAGCTCTTCCTACGAGCAGTACTTC
CASSPNSSSYEQYF
>TRBD2|TRBV4-1|NA|TRBJ2-3
TGCGCCAGCAGCCAAGATGAAGTCCAGCGGGGAGGAGATACGCAGTATTTT
CASSQDEVQRGGDTQYF
>TRBD2|TRBV27|NA|TRBJ2-1
TGTGCCAGCAGTCCGCGCCCCAGACTAGCGGGTCCTAGCTCCTACAATGAGCAGTTCTTC
CASSPRPRLAGPSSYNEQFF
>NA|TRBV7-2|NA|TRBJ2-1
TGTGCCAGCAGCCTCGAGAGTGCAGTGGGGGATGAGCAGTTCTTC
CASSLESAVGDEQFF
>TRBD1|TRBV29-1|many|TRBJ2-1
TGCAGCGTTGCACAGGGGGGACAGGGTGAGCAGTTCTTC
CSVAQGGQGEQFF
>NA|TRBV3-1|NA|TRBJ1-1
TGTGCCAGCAGCCAATTGAAGAACACTGAAGCTTTCTTT
CASSQLKNTEAFF
>TRBD2|TRBV5-5|NA|TRBJ2-7
TGTGCCAGCAGCTTGTCCAGTGGGAGGGCCCTACAATTCCCCTACAATGAGCAGTACTTC
CASSLSSGRALQFPYNEQYF
>NA|TRBV4-1|NA|TRBJ1-2
TGCGCCAGCAGCCAGAGTCTAGGGAATGGCTACACCTTC
CASSQSLGNGYTF
>TRBD2|TRBV15|few|TRBJ2-3
TGTGCCACCAGCAGAGGTAGCGGGGTCCTCACAGATACGCAGTATTTT
CATSRGSGVLTDTQYF
>NA|TRBV28|few|TRBJ2-3
TGTGCCAGCAGTTTACCGGGGGACAGATCGGGTACGCAGTATTTT
CASSLPGDRSGTQYF
>TRBD1|TRBV4-3|NA|TRBJ1-2
TGCACCAGCAGCCAAGATCTACAACAGGGGAACGCCTATGGCTACACCTTC
CTSSQDLQQGNAYGYTF
>NA|TRBV29-1|many|TRBJ1-2
TGCAGCGTGGGGGGCGCAGGCTATGGCTACACCTTC
CSVGGAGYGYTF
>NA|TRBV6-2/TRBV6-3|NA|TRBJ2-5
TGTGCCAGCACCCGGGAGAACCGAGAGACCCAGTACTTC
CASTRENRETQYF
>TRBD2|TRBV20-1|few|TRBJ2-1
TGCAGTGCCGGGACTAGCGGGAGGGTCTCCTACAATGAGCAGTTCTTC
CSAGTSGRVSYNEQFF
>NA|TRBV4-3|NA|TRBJ1-2
TGCGCCAGCAGCCAAGATCTCAGGGGCCGAGGCTATGGCTACACCTTC
CASSQDLRGRGYGYTF
>NA|TRBV3-1|NA|TRBJ1-2
TGTGCCAGCAGCCAAGTATCGAGGGGGAACTATGGCTACACCTTC
CASSQVSRGNYGYTF
>NA|TRBV2|NA|TRBJ2-7
TGTGCCAGCAGTGGAGGCTCAGGGGCCTACGAGCAGTACTTC
CASSGGSGAYEQYF
>NA|TRBV27|NA|TRBJ2-1
TGTGCCAGCAGTTTATCCGGGGTTCCCTACAATGAGCAGTTCTTC
CASSLSGVPYNEQFF
>TRBD1|TRBV6-1|NA|TRBJ2-7
TGTGCCAGCAGTGAGCCTCAGGGGGCCTACGAGCAGTACTTC
CASSEPQGAYEQYF
>NA|TRBV6-1|NA|TRBJ2-7
TGTGCCAGCAGTGAAGCACTAGCCTCCTACGAGCAGTACTTC
CASSEALASYEQYF
>TRBD2|TRBV7-9|NA|TRBJ2-5
TGTGCCAGCAGCAGTACTAGCGGGGGGACCAAAGAGACCCAGTACTTC
CASSSTSGGTKETQYF
>TRBD1|TRBV27|NA|TRBJ1-2
TGTGCCAGCAGTTTACAGGGGGTCTATGGCTACACCTTC
CASSLQGVYGYTF
>NA|TRBV11-2|NA|TRBJ2-2
TGTGCCAGCAGCTCCAAGGACACGAACACCGGGGAGCTGTTTTTT
CASSSKDTNTGELFF
>NA|TRBV7-9|NA|TRBJ1-1
TGTGCCAGCGGGCCCGGCACTGAAGCTTTCTTT
CASGPGTEAFF
>NA|TRBV27|few|TRBJ2-7
TGTGCCAGCAGTTTTAACGGTCTCTACGAGCAGTACTTC
CASSFNGLYEQYF
>TRBD1|TRBV28|NA|TRBJ2-5
TGTGCCAGCAGTTTACCAGGGGGCTCCCAAGAGACCCAGTACTTC
CASSLPGGSQETQYF